Each of the 26 T cell receptor beta chains below was sequenced from the same sample in a study of blood T cell repertoires in COVID-19. Repertoires were generated with immunoSEQ multiplex PCR, while TCRdb's copy carries only in-frame clones and drops some. The sample lists 250,000 to 300,000 clones, 85% to 90% seen once, with about 5% in the top ten. What was sequenced was peripheral blood. The receptors here all came from a woman in her fifties or sixties with COVID-19, enrolled during active disease.

This clone has more than one count but fewer than ten. The chain couples TRBV21-1 to TRBJ1-2; the D call in the table, TRBD1, was not verified against the DNA. TRBV21-1 is recorded as a pseudogene. This CDR3 spans 17 amino acids. The CDR3 sequence is CASSNNPQGLVHYGYTF. DNA for the CDR3: TGTGCCAGCAGCAATAATCCCCAGGGGTTGGTTCACTATGGCTACACCTTC.

The chain is built from TRBV9 and TRBJ1-1, with 7 positions matching TRBD1. Germline assignment: CDR1 SGDLS and CDR2 YYNGEE. Trimming took 1 base from V and 1 from J; bases not matched to a gene: 1. The CDR3 extends over 14 amino acids. The CDR3 DNA is TGTGCCAGCAGCGTACGGGACAGGAACACTGAAGCTTTCTTT. It yields the protein CASSVRDRNTEAFF. The full variable domain, rest sourced from reference TRBV9 and TRBJ1-1, is DSGVTQTPKHLITATGQRVTLRCSPRSGDLSVYWYQQSLDQGLQFLIQYYNGEERAKGNILERFSAQQFPDLHSELNLSSLELGDSALYFCASSVRDRNTEAFFGQGTRLTVV.

This chain connects TRBV18 to TRBJ1-5; 11 nucleotides line up with TRBD1. The J segment lost 6 bases and the V segment lost 3 bases, leaving 7 bases of the junction unmatched. The CDR3 extends over 16 amino acids. Looked up from germline, CDR1 is KGHSH and CDR2 is LQKENI. CDR3 residues: CASSPVSGQGVQPQHF. The DNA for the CDR3 is TGTGCCAGCTCACCTGTGTCGGGACAGGGGGTTCAGCCCCAGCATTTT.

V gene TRBV19 combines with J gene TRBJ2-1, with TRBD2 identical over 10 bases. The germline gives CDR1 LNHDA, CDR2 SQIVND (reference sequence). CDR3 size: 16 residues. After removal of 5 bases from V and 0 bases from J, the junction contained 4 bases not matched to a gene. The CDR3 region is CASSPRTSGSYNEQFF. The DNA of the CDR3 is TGTGCCAGTAGTCCCCGGACTAGCGGCTCCTACAATGAGCAGTTCTTC.

The V call is TRBV27, the J call TRBJ2-7; 9 nucleotides align to TRBD2. The CDR3 spans 15 residues. V lost 2 bases and J lost 3; bases outside the gene matches: 5. Germline V gene lookup returns CDR1 MNHEY and CDR2 SMNVEV (reference sequence). The chain's CDR3 is CASSLGLAGNYEQYF. In DNA, the CDR3 is TGTGCCAGCAGTTTAGGCCTAGCGGGGAACTACGAGCAGTACTTC.

The chain links TRBV30 to TRBJ2-7, with D possibly matching TRBD2 (6 bases). The ends were cut back, 5 bases at V and 6 bases at J, with 14 bases in the middle. This CDR3 has 12 residues. Germline lookup yields CDR1 GTSNPN and CDR2 SVGIG (reference sequence). The CDR3 DNA reads as TGTGCCTGGGTTGGGCAGGGAGGCGAGCAGTACTTC. Its translation: CAWVGQGGEQYF.

This clone was found once. The rearrangement joins TRBV7-2 to TRBJ2-3, with 11 nucleotides matching TRBD2. Germline-derived CDR1 and CDR2 are SGHTA and FQGNSA. CDR3 size: 17 residues. Trimming at V came to 5 bases and at J to 0 bases, leaving 7 bases not matched to a gene. CDR3 coding DNA: TGTGCCAGCAGCCAACTGGGACTAGCGGCTAGCACAGATACGCAGTATTTT. Translating it yields CASSQLGLAASTDTQYF.

J is TRBJ1-5 and V is TRBV27; D gene ambiguous. CDR3 length equals 14 residues. V was shortened by 6 bases and J by 6 bases, with 15 bases between the two germline ends. CDR1 and CDR2 from the germline V gene are MNHEY and SMNVEV (reference sequence). The CDR3: CASRPRSAGQPQHF. CDR3 DNA: TGTGCCAGCAGACCTAGGTCAGCGGGTCAGCCCCAGCATTTT.

This clone was detected once. The chain couples TRBV7-8 to TRBJ2-1, with 9 bases matching TRBD1. V lost 1 base and J lost 6; bases outside the gene matches: 7. Germline assignment: CDR1 SGHVS and CDR2 FQNEAQ. The CDR3 is 16 amino acids. CDR3 in amino acids: CASSLEAGTGFNEQFF. In DNA form, the CDR3 reads TGTGCCAGCAGCTTAGAGGCCGGGACAGGGTTCAATGAGCAGTTCTTC.

The chain employs TRBV7-9 and TRBJ1-5, with a weak D call TRBD1 (5 bases). Germline CDR1 SEHNR, CDR2 FQNEAQ (reference sequence). V was clipped by 5 bases and J by 7 bases, with 12 bases between them. This CDR3 has 13 residues. CDR3 nucleotides: TGTGCCAGCAGCCCGCTCTCAGGGCAGCCCCAGCATTTT. Its protein is CASSPLSGQPQHF.

The rearrangement uses TRBV9 and TRBJ2-3; 8 bases fit TRBD1. There are 17 residues in the CDR3. Trimming removed 4 bases from V and 0 bases from J; junction bases left unmatched: 10. Germline CDR1 is SGDLS and CDR2 is YYNGEE. CDR3 amino acids: CASSPNRGFHSTDTQYF. CDR3 sequence (DNA): TGTGCCAGCAGCCCCAACAGGGGGTTCCACAGCACAGATACGCAGTATTTT.

V and J are TRBV28 and TRBJ1-2; D is perhaps TRBD1 (6 bases). The ends were cut back, 8 bases at V and 3 bases at J, with 10 bases in the middle. Germline lookup yields CDR1 MDHEN and CDR2 SYDVKM. This CDR3 has 12 residues. CDR3 DNA: TGTGCCAGCCGGGACACATACTATGGCTACACCTTC. Translated: CASRDTYYGYTF.

The J gene is TRBJ1-2, the V gene TRBV6-4, with 12 bases matching TRBD1. The CDR3 is 15 amino acids. Trimming cost V 2 bases and J 7 bases; bases outside gene matches: 5. Germline lookup yields CDR1 MRHNA and CDR2 SNTAGT. In nucleotides, the CDR3 is TGTGCCAGCAGTGACCCGGGACAGGGGGCGACTGGCTACACCTTC. This gives the protein CASSDPGQGATGYTF.

The chain links TRBV6-1 to TRBJ2-7; 8 bases map to TRBD2. Germline CDR1 reads MNHNS; CDR2 reads SASEGT. The CDR3 has 16 amino acids. V lost 3 bases and J lost 2; bases outside the gene matches: 9. The CDR3 spells CASSDHLAGPTYEQYF. In DNA, the CDR3 is TGTGCCAGCAGTGATCATTTAGCGGGGCCAACCTACGAGCAGTACTTC.

V gene TRBV28 combines with J gene TRBJ1-5, with no clear D. Per germline, CDR1 MDHEN and CDR2 SYDVKM. CDR3 length equals 16 residues. V was pared by 2 bases and J by 1 base, with 12 bases between. This CDR3 is CASSLGEGRSNQPQHF. In nucleotides, the CDR3 is TGTGCCAGCAGTTTAGGTGAGGGTCGAAGCAATCAGCCCCAGCATTTT.

The chain joins TRBV12-2 to TRBJ1-6; TRBD1 is the table's D call, not checked against the DNA. TRBV12-2 counts as a pseudogene. The CDR3 is 15 amino acids. CDR3 residues: CASHQCWQWNSPLHF. CDR3 nucleotide sequence: TGTGCAAGTCACCAGTGTTGGCAGTGGAATTCACCCCTCCACTTT.

This sequence joins TRBV2 and TRBJ1-2, with 9 nucleotides matching TRBD1. V shed 5 bases and J 5 bases; nucleotides not matched to a gene: 3. CDR3 length equals 13 residues. Germline CDR1 is SNHLY and CDR2 is FYNNEI. CDR3: CASSRDRAYGYTF. In DNA, the CDR3 is TGTGCCAGCAGTAGGGACAGGGCGTATGGCTACACCTTC.

This chain connects TRBV21-1 to TRBJ2-1; TRBD1, as called in the table, went unchecked against the DNA. TRBV21-1 is shown as a pseudogene. The CDR3 runs 19 residues. The CDR3 region is CASSKLMGQGANLNNEQFF. In DNA form, the CDR3 reads TGTGCCAGCAGCAAGTTAATGGGACAGGGGGCCAACCTGAACAATGAGCAGTTCTTC.

The CDR3 reads CASSPGSRGYEQYF. The CDR3 DNA sequence: TGTGCCAGCAGCCCAGGAAGCCGTGGCTACGAGCAGTACTTC. This rearrangement joins TRBV7-3 to TRBJ2-7, with D hard to call. The CDR3 covers 14 residues. Trimming removed 5 bases from V and 3 bases from J, with 14 bases in between. Germline CDR1 reads SGHTA; CDR2 reads FQGTGA.

The chain has TRBV30 and TRBJ2-5; 7 bases are shared with TRBD2. Germline CDR1 and CDR2: GTSNPN and SVGIG (reference sequence). V lost 0 bases to trimming and J lost 4 bases; unmatched junction nucleotides: 8. The CDR3 spans 15 residues. This CDR3 is CAWSVTLGGGETQYF. In DNA form, the CDR3 reads TGTGCCTGGAGTGTAACCTTGGGGGGGGGAGAGACCCAGTACTTC. The variable domain in full, completed from reference TRBV30 and TRBJ2-5, reads SQTIHQWPATLVQPVGSPLSLECTVEGTSNPNLYWYRQAAGRGLQLLFYSVGIGQISSEVPQNLSASRPQDRQFILSSKKLLLSDSGFYLCAWSVTLGGGETQYFGPGTRLLVL.

The chain couples TRBV30 to TRBJ1-2; D might be TRBD1 (5 bases). This CDR3 contains 15 residues. Germline CDR1 GTSNPN, CDR2 SVGIG (reference sequence). Between the trimmed V and J ends, which lost 0 bases and 7 bases, there was a span of 18 bases. CDR3 DNA: TGTGCCTGGAGTGTAAGGGGTATAACTATGTCTGGCTACACCTTC. Translated: CAWSVRGITMSGYTF.

Here the CDR3 reads CASAYRMNTEAFF. CDR3 coding DNA: TGTGCCAGCGCGTACAGGATGAACACTGAAGCTTTCTTT. V is TRBV18 and J is TRBJ1-1, with D possibly TRBD1 on 5 matching bases. V was cut by 8 bases and J by 0 bases, with 10 bases left in between. The CDR3 is 13 amino acids. The germline gives CDR1 KGHSH, CDR2 LQKENI.

V and J are TRBV19 and TRBJ1-4, with a tentative D call TRBD1 (5 bases). The V gene lost 5 bases and the J gene lost 7 bases, with 17 bases spanning the gap. The length of the CDR3 is 15 residues. CDR1 is LNHDA and CDR2 is SQIVND in the germline V gene (reference sequence). CDR3 nucleotide sequence: TGTGCCAGTAGTCCTAGAGACGGAAGGGGTGAAAAACTGTTTTTT. Translating it yields CASSPRDGRGEKLFF.

The chain combines TRBV5-4 with TRBJ2-7, with 11 bases matching TRBD2. The CDR3 spans 15 residues. The germline V gene has CDR1 SGHNT and CDR2 YYREEE (reference sequence). The trim removed 4 bases at V and 0 bases at J, leaving 3 bases unmatched. CDR3 coding DNA: TGTGCCAGCAGCACTAGCGGGAGCCTCTCCTACGAGCAGTACTTC. Encoded protein: CASSTSGSLSYEQYF. The complete variable domain, with remaining parts taken from reference TRBV5-4 and TRBJ2-7, reads ETGVTQSPTHLIKTRGQQVTLRCSSQSGHNTVSWYQQALGQGPQFIFQYYREEENGRGNFPPRFSGLQFPNYSSELNVNALELDDSALYLCASSTSGSLSYEQYFGPGTRLTVT.

This chain connects TRBV6-5 to TRBJ1-4, with D possibly matching TRBD1 (5 bases). Germline V gene data show CDR1 as MNHEY and CDR2 as SVGAGI. V was clipped by 5 bases and J by 7 bases, with 17 bases between them. The CDR3 extends over 15 amino acids. This CDR3 is CASSQRRRVGEKLFF. DNA for the CDR3: TGTGCCAGCAGTCAACGGCGCAGGGTGGGTGAAAAACTGTTTTTT.

The V and J genes are TRBV21-1 and TRBJ1-1. TRBV21-1 is a pseudogene locus. CDR3 size: 18 residues. CDR3 nucleotide sequence: TGTGCCAGCAGCCCTTTCACCGGGACTGAGCACATGAACACTGAAGCTTTCTTT. Its translation is CASSPFTGTEHMNTEAFF.